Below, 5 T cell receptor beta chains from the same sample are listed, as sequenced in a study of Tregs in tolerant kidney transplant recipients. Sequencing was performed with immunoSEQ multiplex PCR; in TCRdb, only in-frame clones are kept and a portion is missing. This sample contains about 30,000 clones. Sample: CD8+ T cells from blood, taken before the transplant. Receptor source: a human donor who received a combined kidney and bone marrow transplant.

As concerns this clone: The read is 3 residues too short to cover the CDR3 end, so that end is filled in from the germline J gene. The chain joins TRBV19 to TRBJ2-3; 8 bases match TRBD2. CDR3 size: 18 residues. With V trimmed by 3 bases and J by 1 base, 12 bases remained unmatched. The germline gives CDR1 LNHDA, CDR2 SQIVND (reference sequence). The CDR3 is CASSIRVNGGGRTDTQYF. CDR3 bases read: TGTGCCAGTAGTATTCGGGTGAACGGGGGGGGACGCACAGATACG.

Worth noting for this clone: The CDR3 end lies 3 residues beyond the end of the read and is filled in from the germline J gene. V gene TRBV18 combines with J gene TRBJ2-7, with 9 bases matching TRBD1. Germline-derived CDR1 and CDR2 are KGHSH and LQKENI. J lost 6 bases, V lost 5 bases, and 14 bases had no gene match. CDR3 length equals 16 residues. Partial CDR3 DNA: TGTGCCAGCTCAATACCGGGACAGGGTCGTTCTCGCGAG. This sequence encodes CASSIPGQGRSRE. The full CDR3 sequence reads CASSIPGQGRSREQYF.

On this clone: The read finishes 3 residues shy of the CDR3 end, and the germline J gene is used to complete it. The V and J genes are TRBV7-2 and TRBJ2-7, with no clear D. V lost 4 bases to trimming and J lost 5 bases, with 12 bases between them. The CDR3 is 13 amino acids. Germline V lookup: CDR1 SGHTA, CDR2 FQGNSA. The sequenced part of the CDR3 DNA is TGTGCCAGCAGCTCGGCCCCAGGTAACGAG. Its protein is CASSSAPGNE. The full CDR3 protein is CASSSAPGNEQYF.

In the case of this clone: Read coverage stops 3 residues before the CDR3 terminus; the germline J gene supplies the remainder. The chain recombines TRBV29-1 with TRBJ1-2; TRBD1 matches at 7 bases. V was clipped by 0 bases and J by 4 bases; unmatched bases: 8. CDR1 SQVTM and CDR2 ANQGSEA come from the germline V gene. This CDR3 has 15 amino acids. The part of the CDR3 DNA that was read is TGCAGCGTTGAAGATTGGGAAGGGGGCGTCTATGGC. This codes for CSVEDWEGGVYG. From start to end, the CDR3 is CSVEDWEGGVYGYTF.

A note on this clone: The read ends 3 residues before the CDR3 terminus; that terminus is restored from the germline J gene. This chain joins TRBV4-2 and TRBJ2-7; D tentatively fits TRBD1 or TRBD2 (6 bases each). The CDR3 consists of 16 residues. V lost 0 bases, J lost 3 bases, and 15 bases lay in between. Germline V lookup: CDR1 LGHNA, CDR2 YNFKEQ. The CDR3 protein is CASSQEGGGAYYEQYF. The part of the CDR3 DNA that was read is TGTGCCAGCAGCCAAGAAGGGGGAGGTGCATACTACGAG.